These 17 T cell receptor beta chains were sequenced from one sample in a study of shared clonotypes between healthy human individuals. Naive-designated CD8 cells lacked CD45RO, were positively enriched for CCR7, and omitted terminally differentiated effector memory CD45RA+ cells. Data came from immunoSEQ multiplex PCR; TCRdb stores just in-frame clones and leaves some out. Found here are around 1.9 million clones, approximately 94% of them singletons; the top ten hold 1.5% to 2%. Sequencing input: naive CD8+ T cells from PBMCs. These receptors originate from a man aged 18-30 years in good health. Some clones in this sample may be carry-over from other donors' samples.

The CDR3 DNA reads TGTGCCAGCAGTTCTAAGGGGGCGCGTTCTAATGAAAAACTGTTTTTT. Translating gives CASSSKGARSNEKLFF. This chain joins TRBV28 and TRBJ1-4, with 7 bases aligning to TRBD1. Unmatched junction bases numbered 8, after V lost 4 bases and J lost 3 bases. The CDR3 totals 16 residues. Germline V gene data show CDR1 as MDHEN and CDR2 as SYDVKM.

The chain has TRBV7-9 and TRBJ1-2, with D possibly TRBD1 on 6 matching bases. V lost 3 bases and J lost 7, with 18 bases in between. Germline CDR1 is SEHNR and CDR2 is FQNEAQ (reference sequence). CDR3 length: 15 amino acids. In DNA form, the CDR3 reads TGTGCCAGCAGCTTGACGGACAGAGACCACGTTGGCTACACCTTC. It yields the protein CASSLTDRDHVGYTF.

The genes are TRBV29-1 and TRBJ2-7; no clear D. The CDR3 is 11 residues long. Trimming pared 5 bases from V and 1 base from J, leaving 6 bases between. From germline, CDR1 is SQVTM and CDR2 ANQGSEA. CDR3 protein: CSVLLSYEQYF. The CDR3 bases are TGCAGCGTTTTACTGTCCTACGAGCAGTACTTC.

This clone is a singleton in its sample. The chain recombines TRBV6-5 with TRBJ1-5, with 7 bases matching TRBD1. Germline CDR1 reads MNHEY; CDR2 reads SVGAGI. Unmatched junction bases numbered 7, after V lost 2 bases and J lost 6 bases. This CDR3 has 15 residues. The CDR3 sequence: CASSYRAAGGQPQHF. DNA of the CDR3: TGTGCCAGCAGTTACCGTGCGGCAGGGGGTCAGCCCCAGCATTTT.

The chain joins TRBV5-1 to TRBJ2-1, with 11 bases lining up with TRBD2. Germline V gene sequence: CDR1 SGHRS, CDR2 YFSETQ. V lost 4 bases and J lost 7; bases outside the gene matches: 13. This CDR3 contains 17 residues. As DNA, the CDR3 is TGCGCCAGCAGCGGCACCCTTAGCGGGAGGGCTGTAAATGAGCAGTTCTTC. It translates to CASSGTLSGRAVNEQFF.

The chain has TRBV28 and TRBJ2-7, with 8 nucleotides matching TRBD1. Trimming cost V 6 bases and J 1 base; bases outside gene matches: 11. Germline assignment: CDR1 MDHEN and CDR2 SYDVKM. The length of the CDR3 is 16 residues. The CDR3 DNA follows: TGTGCCAGCAGAGAGAGGACAGGGTTCGGGTCCTACGAGCAGTACTTC. Translated, it gives CASRERTGFGSYEQYF.

This chain uses TRBV19 with TRBJ1-1; 7 bases fit TRBD1. V dropped 6 bases and J dropped 3; count of bases not matched to a gene: 10. Per germline, CDR1 LNHDA and CDR2 SQIVND (reference sequence). This CDR3 comprises 15 residues. CDR3 protein: CASSPPLRGDTEAFF. CDR3 in DNA: TGTGCCAGTAGCCCACCGCTCAGGGGGGACACTGAAGCTTTCTTT.

This chain connects TRBV6-5 to TRBJ2-3; D possibly matches TRBD1 or TRBD2 (7 bases each). This CDR3 is 14 amino acids long. V shed 6 bases and J shed 5 bases, with 15 bases lying between them. CDR1 MNHEY and CDR2 SVGAGI come from the germline V gene. In nucleotides, the CDR3 is TGTGCCAGCAGCCCCGCAGGGGGGGGAGATACGCAGTATTTT. Translated: CASSPAGGGDTQYF.

CDR3 DNA: TGTGCCAGCAGTTTGGGGCCTAGCGGCAGGACCCTCTACGAGCAGTACTTC. Amino acids: CASSLGPSGRTLYEQYF. V and J are TRBV28 and TRBJ2-7; 7 bases are a match to TRBD2. Looked up from germline, CDR1 is MDHEN and CDR2 is SYDVKM. V trimming: 3 bases; J trimming: 3 bases; junction bases outside the gene matches: 14. The CDR3 contains 17 residues.

V usage is TRBV9 and J usage is TRBJ2-7; tentatively, D is TRBD2 (6 bases). V was clipped by 3 bases and J by 2 bases, with 12 bases between them. The length of the CDR3 is 14 residues. The germline V gene has CDR1 SGDLS and CDR2 YYNGEE. The CDR3 nucleotides are TGTGCCAGCAGCGCTGGGGGAGGCCCCTACGAGCAGTACTTC. Translated, it gives CASSAGGGPYEQYF.

The chain uses TRBV7-8 and TRBJ1-1, with D perhaps matching TRBD1 (6 bases). The CDR3 length is 14 residues. The germline gives CDR1 SGHVS, CDR2 FQNEAQ. Between the trimmed V and J ends, which lost 5 bases and 5 bases, there was a span of 15 bases. The CDR3 here is CASSPRGGETEAFF. Here the CDR3 DNA reads TGTGCCAGCAGCCCCCGAGGGGGAGAGACTGAAGCTTTCTTT.

Concerning this clone: Within the sample, other DNA sequences also encode this same CDR3. The J gene is TRBJ2-7, the V gene TRBV7-9, with TRBD1 identical over 10 bases. The germline gives CDR1 SEHNR, CDR2 FQNEAQ (reference sequence). The CDR3 loop spans 13 amino acids. The V segment lost 5 bases and the J segment 5 bases; nucleotides outside the gene matches: 3. The chain's CDR3 is CASSRDRGDEQYF. The CDR3 region has the DNA TGTGCCAGCAGCCGGGACAGGGGCGACGAGCAGTACTTC.

The CDR3 DNA sequence: TGTGCCAGCAGTCCCGCTAGCGGGAGTATTTACGAGCAGTACTTC. Its translation is CASSPASGSIYEQYF. The rearrangement links TRBV6-5 to TRBJ2-7, with 10 bases aligning to TRBD2. Germline V CDR1 and CDR2: MNHEY, SVGAGI. The CDR3 is 15 amino acids. With V trimmed by 5 bases and J by 4 bases, 8 bases remained unmatched.

The rearrangement links TRBV7-3 to TRBJ2-1, with 8 bases aligning to TRBD2. This CDR3 has 14 amino acids. The germline CDR1 and CDR2 sequences are SGHTA and FQGTGA. The V and J ends lost 2 bases and 6 bases, in that order; junction bases with no gene match: 3. The CDR3 here is CASSLHGRANEQFF. The CDR3 nucleotides are TGTGCCAGCAGCTTACACGGGAGGGCCAATGAGCAGTTCTTC.

The rearrangement joins TRBV7-2 to TRBJ1-2; unclear D gene. V lost 4 bases, J lost 5 bases, and 17 bases lay in between. The CDR3 has 15 amino acids. The germline CDR1 and CDR2 sequences are SGHTA and FQGNSA. CDR3 sequence (DNA): TGTGCCAGCAGCTCGCCGGGAAATACTTTATATGGCTACACCTTC. As protein: CASSSPGNTLYGYTF.

The chain combines TRBV5-8 with TRBJ1-1; the D gene is possibly TRBD1 (6 bases). The germline gives CDR1 SGHTS, CDR2 YDEGEE. There are 17 residues in the CDR3. V lost 0 bases and J lost 3, with 18 bases in between. In nucleotides, the CDR3 is TGTGCCAGCAGCTTGGAACCTAACAGGGAAACTTACACTGAAGCTTTCTTT. It translates to CASSLEPNRETYTEAFF.

A remark on this clone: Other DNA sequences in the sample encode the same CDR3. The V gene is TRBV28, the J gene TRBJ1-1; D is perhaps TRBD1 (5 bases). This CDR3 region has 13 residues. The V gene's germline CDR1 is MDHEN and CDR2 SYDVKM. V was pared by 6 bases and J by 4 bases, with 12 bases between. CDR3 sequence reads: CASSLGRGTEAFF. CDR3 bases: TGTGCCAGCAGCCTAGGGAGGGGCACTGAAGCTTTCTTT.